The subject of this entry is one T cell receptor (beta chain). There are 14 residues in the CDR3. Germline values: CDR1 MDHEN, CDR2 SYDVKM. The V end was cut by 6 bases, the J end by 0 bases, with 12 bases between. Random hexamers were used to reverse transcribe an amount of roughly 0.5 to 1 ug RNA. Amplification of TCR beta CDR3 spanned 54 Vbeta and 13 Jbeta via immunoSEQ multiplex PCR. TCRdb re-called the immunoSEQ multiplex PCR reads with MiXCR, one entry per CDR3 protein. The sample has about 180,000 distinct CDR3 sequences; 85% to 95% are singletons. The entry originates in a study of CD8 T cells in Susac syndrome. CD8+ and CD4+ blood T cells underwent TCR beta sequencing.

This clonotype was sampled from a human donor with multiple sclerosis. The specimen was CD8+ T cells from PBMCs. V is TRBV28 and J is TRBJ2-7; D may be TRBD2 (6 bases). The CDR3 protein is CASRQAGSSYEQYF. In DNA, the CDR3 is TGTGCCAGCAGGCAAGCGGGTAGCTCCTACGAGCAGTACTTC.